This T cell receptor (beta chain) appears in the sequencing data of a study of regulatory T cells in long-lasting Graves disease. Study-level results: It was in persistent disease that TRBV28, TRBJ1-2 and TRBJ2-5 were favored.

Deletions cut 3 bases from V and 1 base from J, with 6 bases between. The CDR3 is 13 amino acids. This clonotype has a count of ten or more. Its antigen remains unknown. Time point: newly diagnosed GD, antithyroid drugs for less than 3 months. From PBMCs, RNA was extracted and then used to make the TCR library. Doctors identified Graves' disease using the American Thyroid Association guidelines. Libraries of TCR beta came from iRepertoire HTBI primers plus Arm-PCR of CDR3 regions. Authors' methods: Across all samples, about 62 TRBV segments and around 15 TRBJ segments were identified. Each CDR3 protein gets one entry after TCRdb re-called the multiplex PCR reads with MiXCR. TCRdb's processing, not the authors' own work, is the source of the V and J calls. Among more than 300,000 distinct CDR3 sequences listed, 15% to 19% were seen once.

The source material was peripheral blood mononuclear cells (PBMCs), sampled at new diagnosis, from a patient treated with antithyroid drugs. This chain links TRBV12-3 or TRBV12-4 with TRBJ1-1; D is undetermined. The origin of this receptor is a female donor with Graves disease. The DNA for the CDR3 is TGTGCCAGCAGTTTTCTTAGGAACACTGAAGCTTTCTTT. Translation gives CASSFLRNTEAFF.